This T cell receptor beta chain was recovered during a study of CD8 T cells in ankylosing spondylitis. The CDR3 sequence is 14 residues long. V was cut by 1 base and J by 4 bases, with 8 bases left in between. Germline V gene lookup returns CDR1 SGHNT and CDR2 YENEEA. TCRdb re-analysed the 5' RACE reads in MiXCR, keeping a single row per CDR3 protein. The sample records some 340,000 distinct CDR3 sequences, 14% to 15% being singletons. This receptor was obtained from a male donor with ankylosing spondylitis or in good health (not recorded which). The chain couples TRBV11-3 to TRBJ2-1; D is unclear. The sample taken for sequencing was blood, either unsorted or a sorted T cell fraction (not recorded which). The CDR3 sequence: CASSLGLQYNEQFF. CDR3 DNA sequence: TGTGCCAGCAGCTTAGGGCTCCAATACAATGAGCAGTTCTTC. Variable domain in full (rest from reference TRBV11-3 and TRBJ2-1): EAGVVQSPRYKIIEKKQPVAFWCNPISGHNTLYWYLQNLGQGPELLIRYENEEAVDDSQLPKDRFSAERLKGVDSTLKIQPAELGDSAVYLCASSLGLQYNEQFFGPGTRLTVL.